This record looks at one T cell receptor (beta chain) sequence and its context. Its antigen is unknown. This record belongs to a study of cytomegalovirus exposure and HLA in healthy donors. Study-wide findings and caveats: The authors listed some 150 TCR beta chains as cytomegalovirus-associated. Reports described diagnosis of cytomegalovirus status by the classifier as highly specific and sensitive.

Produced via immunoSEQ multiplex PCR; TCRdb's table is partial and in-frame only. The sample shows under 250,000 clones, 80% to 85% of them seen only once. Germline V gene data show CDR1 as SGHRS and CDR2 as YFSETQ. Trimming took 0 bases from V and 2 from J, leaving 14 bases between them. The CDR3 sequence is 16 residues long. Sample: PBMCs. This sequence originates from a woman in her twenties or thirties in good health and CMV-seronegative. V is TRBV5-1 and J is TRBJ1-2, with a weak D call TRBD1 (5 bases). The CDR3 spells CASSLEGAGYNYGYTF. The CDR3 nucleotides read TGCGCCAGCAGCTTGGAAGGAGCAGGGTACAACTATGGCTACACCTTC.